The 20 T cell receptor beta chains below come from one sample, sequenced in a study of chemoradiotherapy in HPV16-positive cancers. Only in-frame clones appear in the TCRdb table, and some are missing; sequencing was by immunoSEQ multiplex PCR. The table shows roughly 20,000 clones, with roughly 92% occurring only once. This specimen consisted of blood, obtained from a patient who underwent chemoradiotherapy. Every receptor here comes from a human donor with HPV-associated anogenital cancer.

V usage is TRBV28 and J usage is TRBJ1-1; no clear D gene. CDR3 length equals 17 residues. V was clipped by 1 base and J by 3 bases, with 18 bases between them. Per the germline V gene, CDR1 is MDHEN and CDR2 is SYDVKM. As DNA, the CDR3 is TGTGCCAGCAGTTTATTCGCGTTGCGGGGTAGGCACACTGAAGCTTTCTTT. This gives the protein CASSLFALRGRHTEAFF.

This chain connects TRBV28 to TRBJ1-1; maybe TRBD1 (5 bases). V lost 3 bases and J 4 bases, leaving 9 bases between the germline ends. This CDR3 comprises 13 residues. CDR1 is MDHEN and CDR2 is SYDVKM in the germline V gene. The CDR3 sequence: CASSLPGGTEAFF. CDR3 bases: TGTGCCAGCAGTTTGCCCGGGGGCACTGAAGCTTTCTTT.

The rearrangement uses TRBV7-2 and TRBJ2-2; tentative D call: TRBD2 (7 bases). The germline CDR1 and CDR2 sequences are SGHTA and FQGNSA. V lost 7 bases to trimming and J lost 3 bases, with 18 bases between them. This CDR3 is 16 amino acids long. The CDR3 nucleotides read TGTGCCAGCACCACTAGGGAGGGGGTTTACACCGGGGAGCTGTTTTTT. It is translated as CASTTREGVYTGELFF.

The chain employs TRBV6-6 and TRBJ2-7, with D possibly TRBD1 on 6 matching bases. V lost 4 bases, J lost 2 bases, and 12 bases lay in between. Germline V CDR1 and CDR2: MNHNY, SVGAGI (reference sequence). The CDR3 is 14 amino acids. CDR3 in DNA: TGTGCCAGCAGTTCCGGGACACCTCCCTACGAGCAGTACTTC. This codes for CASSSGTPPYEQYF.

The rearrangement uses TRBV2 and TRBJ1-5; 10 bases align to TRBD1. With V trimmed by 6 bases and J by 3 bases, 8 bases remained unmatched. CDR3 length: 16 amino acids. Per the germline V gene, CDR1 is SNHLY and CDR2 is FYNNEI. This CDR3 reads CASRRDRGPNNQPQHF. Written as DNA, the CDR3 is TGTGCCAGCAGGAGAGACAGGGGGCCAAACAATCAGCCCCAGCATTTT.

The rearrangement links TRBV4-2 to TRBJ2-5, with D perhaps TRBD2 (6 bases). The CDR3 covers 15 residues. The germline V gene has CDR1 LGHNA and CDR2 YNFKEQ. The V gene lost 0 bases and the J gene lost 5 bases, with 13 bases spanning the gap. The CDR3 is CASSQEREWVETQYF. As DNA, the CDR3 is TGTGCCAGCAGCCAAGAACGGGAGTGGGTCGAGACCCAGTACTTC.

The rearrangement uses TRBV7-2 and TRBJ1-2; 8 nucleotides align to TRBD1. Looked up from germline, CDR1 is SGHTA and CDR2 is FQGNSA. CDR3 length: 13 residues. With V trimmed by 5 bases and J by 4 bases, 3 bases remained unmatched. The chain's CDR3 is CASSTTGGYGYTF. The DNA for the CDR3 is TGTGCCAGCAGCACCACAGGGGGCTATGGCTACACCTTC.

CDR3 nucleotides: TGTGCCAGCAGCTTAGGGGCCGGGTTCACCGACCAAGAGACCCAGTACTTC. Amino acid sequence: CASSLGAGFTDQETQYF. V usage is TRBV7-9 and J usage is TRBJ2-5; D not resolved. CDR3 length equals 17 residues. Germline V gives CDR1 SEHNR, CDR2 FQNEAQ (reference sequence). The germline V and J ends were trimmed by 1 base and 0 bases, with 15 bases remaining between them.

CDR3 nucleotides: TGCGCCAGCAGCTTGGGACTGGCCGGGGAGCAGTACTTC. Protein: CASSLGLAGEQYF. The chain couples TRBV5-1 to TRBJ2-7; D gene uncertain. Germline lookup yields CDR1 SGHRS and CDR2 YFSETQ. The CDR3 extends over 13 amino acids. The V end was cut by 0 bases, the J end by 7 bases, with 11 bases between.

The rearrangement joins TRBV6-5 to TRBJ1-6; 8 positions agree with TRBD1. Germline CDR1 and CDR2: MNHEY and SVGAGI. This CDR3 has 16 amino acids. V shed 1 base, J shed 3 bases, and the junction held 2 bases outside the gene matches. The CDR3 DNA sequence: TGTGCCAGCAGTTACTTAGACAGGGGCTATAATTCACCCCTCCACTTT. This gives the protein CASSYLDRGYNSPLHF.

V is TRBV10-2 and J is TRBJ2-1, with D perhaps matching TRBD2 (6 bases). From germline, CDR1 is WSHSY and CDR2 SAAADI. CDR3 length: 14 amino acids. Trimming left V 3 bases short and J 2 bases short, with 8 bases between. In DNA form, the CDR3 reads TGCGCCAGCAGTGAAGGAGGGCCCTACAATGAGCAGTTCTTC. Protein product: CASSEGGPYNEQFF.

The CDR3 loop reads CSVGGTSNYGYTF. CDR3 DNA sequence: TGCAGCGTTGGGGGCACCTCTAACTATGGCTACACCTTC. The chain joins TRBV29-1 to TRBJ1-2, with D perhaps TRBD1 (5 bases). Trimming removed 4 bases from V and 0 bases from J, with 9 bases in between. The CDR3 runs to 13 residues. Germline CDR1 SQVTM, CDR2 ANQGSEA.

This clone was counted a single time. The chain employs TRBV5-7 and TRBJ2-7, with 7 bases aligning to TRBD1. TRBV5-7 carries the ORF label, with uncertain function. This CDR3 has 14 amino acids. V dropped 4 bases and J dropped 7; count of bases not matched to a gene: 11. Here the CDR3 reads CASSTDRRQREQYF. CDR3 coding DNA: TGTGCCAGCAGCACGGACAGGAGACAAAGGGAGCAGTACTTC.

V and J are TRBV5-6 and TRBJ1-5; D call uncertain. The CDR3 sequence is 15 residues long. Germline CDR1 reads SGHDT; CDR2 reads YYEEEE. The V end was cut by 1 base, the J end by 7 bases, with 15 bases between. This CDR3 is CASSLYSGVGQPQHF. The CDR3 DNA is TGTGCCAGCAGCTTGTACTCCGGGGTCGGACAGCCCCAGCATTTT.

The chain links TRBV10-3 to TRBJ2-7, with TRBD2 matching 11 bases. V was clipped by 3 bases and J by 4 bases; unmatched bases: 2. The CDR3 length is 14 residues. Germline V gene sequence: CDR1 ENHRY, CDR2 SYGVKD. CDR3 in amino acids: CAISEGTSGYEQYF. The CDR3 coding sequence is TGTGCCATCAGTGAAGGGACTAGCGGATACGAGCAGTACTTC.

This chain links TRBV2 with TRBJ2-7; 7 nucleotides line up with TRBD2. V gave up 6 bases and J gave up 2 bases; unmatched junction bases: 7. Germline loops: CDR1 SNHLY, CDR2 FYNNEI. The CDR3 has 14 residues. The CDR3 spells CASRPGLGAYEQYF. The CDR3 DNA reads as TGTGCCAGCAGGCCCGGACTAGGGGCCTACGAGCAGTACTTC.

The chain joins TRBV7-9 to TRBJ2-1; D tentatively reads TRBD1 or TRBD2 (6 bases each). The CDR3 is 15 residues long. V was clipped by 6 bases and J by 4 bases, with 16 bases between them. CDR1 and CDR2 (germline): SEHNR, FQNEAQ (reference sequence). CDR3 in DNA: TGTGCCAGCAGTTCCCCCGGGGGCCCTTACAATGAGCAGTTCTTC. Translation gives CASSSPGGPYNEQFF.

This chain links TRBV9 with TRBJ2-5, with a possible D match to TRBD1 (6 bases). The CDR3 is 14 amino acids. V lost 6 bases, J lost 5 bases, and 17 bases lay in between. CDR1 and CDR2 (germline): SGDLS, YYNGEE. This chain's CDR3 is CASTLGGSDETQYF. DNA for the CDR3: TGTGCCAGCACCCTAGGGGGTAGCGATGAGACCCAGTACTTC.

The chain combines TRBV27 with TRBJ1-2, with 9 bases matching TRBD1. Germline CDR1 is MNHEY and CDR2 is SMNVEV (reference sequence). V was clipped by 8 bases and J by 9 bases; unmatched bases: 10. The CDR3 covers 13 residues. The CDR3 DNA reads TGTGCCAGCGGGAACACAGGGGGCGCTCGCTACACCTTC. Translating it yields CASGNTGGARYTF.

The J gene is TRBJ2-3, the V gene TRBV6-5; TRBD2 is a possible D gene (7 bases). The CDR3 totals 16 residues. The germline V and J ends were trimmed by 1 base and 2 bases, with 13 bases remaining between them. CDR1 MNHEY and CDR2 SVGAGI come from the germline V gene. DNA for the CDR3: TGTGCCAGCAGTTACTTAGGGGGAGGGAACACAGATACGCAGTATTTT. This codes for CASSYLGGGNTDTQYF.